This record covers a single TCR beta chain. The antigen is not known. Germline V gives CDR1 SGHRS, CDR2 YFSETQ. The CDR3 is 16 amino acids. The germline V and J ends were trimmed by 0 bases and 2 bases, with 14 bases remaining between them. This table comes from immunoSEQ multiplex PCR, and its TCRdb copy is limited to in-frame clones, with some not included. The sample shows more than 2 million clones, almost 96% of them seen only once. The data belong to a study of shared clonotypes between healthy human individuals. Regarding the study as a whole: Clonotype sharing among donors, it was expected, would be affected by sequencing depth.

The sample taken for sequencing was naive CD4+ T cells sorted from blood. The subset was: CD45RA+ positively selected. The TCR originated in a man between 18 and 29 years old in good health. The J gene is TRBJ1-1, the V gene TRBV5-1, with unresolved D. This chain's CDR3 is CASSLGSVGLNTEAFF. DNA for the CDR3: TGCGCCAGCAGCTTGGGTAGCGTGGGCCTAAACACTGAAGCTTTCTTT.